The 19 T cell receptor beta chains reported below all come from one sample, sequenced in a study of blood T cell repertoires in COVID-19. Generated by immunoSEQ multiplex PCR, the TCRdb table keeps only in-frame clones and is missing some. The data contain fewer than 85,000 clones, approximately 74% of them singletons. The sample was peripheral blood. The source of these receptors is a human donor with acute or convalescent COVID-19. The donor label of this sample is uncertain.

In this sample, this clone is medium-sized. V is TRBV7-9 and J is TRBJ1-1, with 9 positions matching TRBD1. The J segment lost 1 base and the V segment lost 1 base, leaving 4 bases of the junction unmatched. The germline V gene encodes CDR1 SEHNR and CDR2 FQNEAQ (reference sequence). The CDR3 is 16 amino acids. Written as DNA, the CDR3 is TGTGCCAGCAGCTTAGAACCGGGACAGGGGAACACTGAAGCTTTCTTT. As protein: CASSLEPGQGNTEAFF.

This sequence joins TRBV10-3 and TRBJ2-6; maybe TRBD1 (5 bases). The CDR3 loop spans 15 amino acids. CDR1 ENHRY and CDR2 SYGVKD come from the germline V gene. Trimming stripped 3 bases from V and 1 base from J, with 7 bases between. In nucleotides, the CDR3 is TGTGCCATCAGTGACCAGGGTTCTGGGGCCAACGTCCTGACTTTC. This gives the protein CAISDQGSGANVLTF.

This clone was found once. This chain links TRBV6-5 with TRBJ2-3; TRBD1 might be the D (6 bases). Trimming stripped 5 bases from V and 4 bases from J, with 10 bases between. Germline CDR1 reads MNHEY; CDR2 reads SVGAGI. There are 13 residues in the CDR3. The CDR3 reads CASSITGSDTQYF. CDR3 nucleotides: TGTGCCAGCAGTATTACAGGGTCAGATACGCAGTATTTT.

The CDR3 DNA is TGTGCCAGTAAAGTATTGGCGGGAGAAAAATTCAATGAGCAGTTCTTC. Protein sequence: CASKVLAGEKFNEQFF. The chain combines TRBV19 with TRBJ2-1, with 7 nucleotides matching TRBD2. Germline-derived CDR1 and CDR2 are LNHDA and SQIVND (reference sequence). The CDR3 covers 16 residues. The trim removed 7 bases at V and 6 bases at J, leaving 15 bases unmatched.

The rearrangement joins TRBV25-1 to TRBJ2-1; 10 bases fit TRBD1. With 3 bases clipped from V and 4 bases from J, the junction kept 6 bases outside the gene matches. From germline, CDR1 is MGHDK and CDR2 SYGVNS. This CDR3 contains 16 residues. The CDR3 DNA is TGTGCCAGCAGTGACCCGGGGACAGGGGTTTACAATGAGCAGTTCTTC. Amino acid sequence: CASSDPGTGVYNEQFF.

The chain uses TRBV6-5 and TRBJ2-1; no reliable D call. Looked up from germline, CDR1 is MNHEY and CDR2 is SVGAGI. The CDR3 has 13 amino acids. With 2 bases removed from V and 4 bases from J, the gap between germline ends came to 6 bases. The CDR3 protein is CASSYERYNEQFF. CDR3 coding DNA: TGTGCCAGCAGTTACGAGAGATACAATGAGCAGTTCTTC.

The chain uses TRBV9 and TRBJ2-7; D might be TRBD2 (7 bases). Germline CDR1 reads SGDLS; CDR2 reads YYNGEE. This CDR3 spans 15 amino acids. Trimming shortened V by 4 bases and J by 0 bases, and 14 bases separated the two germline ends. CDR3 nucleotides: TGTGCCAGCAGCTCCTTCGGGGGGCCCTCCTACGAGCAGTACTTC. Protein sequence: CASSSFGGPSYEQYF.

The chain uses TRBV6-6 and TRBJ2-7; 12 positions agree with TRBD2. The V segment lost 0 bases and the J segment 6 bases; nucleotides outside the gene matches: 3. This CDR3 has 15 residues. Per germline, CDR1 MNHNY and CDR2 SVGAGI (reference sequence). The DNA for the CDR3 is TGTGCCAGCAGTTACTCGGCTAGCGGGAGGGGCGAGCAGTACTTC. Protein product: CASSYSASGRGEQYF.

In DNA, the CDR3 is TGTGCCAGCAGCTTGAGGACTGCGAACACTGAAGCTTTCTTT. Translating it yields CASSLRTANTEAFF. The V gene is TRBV7-2, the J gene TRBJ1-1; D not resolved. The CDR3 has 14 amino acids. Germline assignment: CDR1 SGHTA and CDR2 FQGNSA. V was clipped by 3 bases and J by 1 base, with 9 bases between them.

CDR3 in DNA: TGTGCCAGCAGTACGAGCTCCTACGAGCAGTACTTC. Its protein product is CASSTSSYEQYF. The chain carries TRBV2 and TRBJ2-7; no clear D. The CDR3 is 12 residues long. Trimming left V 5 bases short and J 0 bases short, with 5 bases between. Germline assignment: CDR1 SNHLY and CDR2 FYNNEI.

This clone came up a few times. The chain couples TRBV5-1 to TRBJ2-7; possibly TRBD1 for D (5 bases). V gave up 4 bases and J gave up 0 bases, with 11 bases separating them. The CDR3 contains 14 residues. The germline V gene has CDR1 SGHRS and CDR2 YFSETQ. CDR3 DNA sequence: TGCGCCAGCAGCCCCAGACAGAGCTCCTACGAGCAGTACTTC. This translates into CASSPRQSSYEQYF. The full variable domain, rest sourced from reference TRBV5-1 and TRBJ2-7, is KAGVTQTPRYLIKTRGQQVTLSCSPISGHRSVSWYQQTPGQGLQFLFEYFSETQRNKGNFPGRFSGRQFSNSRSEMNVSTLELGDSALYLCASSPRQSSYEQYFGPGTRLTVT.

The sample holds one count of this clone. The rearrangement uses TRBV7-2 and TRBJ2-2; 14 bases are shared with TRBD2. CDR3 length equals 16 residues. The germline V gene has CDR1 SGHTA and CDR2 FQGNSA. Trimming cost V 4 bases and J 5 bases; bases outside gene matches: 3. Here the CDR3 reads CASSSGLAGGTGELFF. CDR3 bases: TGTGCCAGCAGCTCTGGACTAGCGGGGGGAACCGGGGAGCTGTTTTTT.

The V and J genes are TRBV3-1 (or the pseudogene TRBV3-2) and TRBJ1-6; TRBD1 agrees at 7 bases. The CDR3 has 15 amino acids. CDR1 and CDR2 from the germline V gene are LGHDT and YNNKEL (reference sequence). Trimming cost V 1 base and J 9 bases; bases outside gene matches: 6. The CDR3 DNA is TGTGCCAGCAGCCAAGGGACAGGACAACTTTCACCCCTCCACTTT. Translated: CASSQGTGQLSPLHF.

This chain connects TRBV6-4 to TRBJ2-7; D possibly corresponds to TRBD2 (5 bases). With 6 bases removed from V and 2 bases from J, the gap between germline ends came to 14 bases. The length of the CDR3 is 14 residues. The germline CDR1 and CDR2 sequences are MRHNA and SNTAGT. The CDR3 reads CASRADSITYEQYV. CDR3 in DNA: TGTGCCAGCAGAGCGGATAGTATCACCTACGAGCAGTACGTC.

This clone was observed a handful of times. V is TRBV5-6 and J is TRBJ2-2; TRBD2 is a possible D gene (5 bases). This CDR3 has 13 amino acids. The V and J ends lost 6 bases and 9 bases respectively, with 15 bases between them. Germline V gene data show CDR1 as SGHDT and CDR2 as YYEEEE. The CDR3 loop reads CASTVAGGWELFF. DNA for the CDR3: TGTGCCAGCACCGTTGCTGGCGGGTGGGAGCTGTTTTTT.

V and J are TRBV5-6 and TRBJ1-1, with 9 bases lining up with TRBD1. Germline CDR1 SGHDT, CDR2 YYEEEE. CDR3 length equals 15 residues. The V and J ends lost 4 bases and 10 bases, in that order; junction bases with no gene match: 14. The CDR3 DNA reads TGTGCCAGCAGCGGGACCGGACAGGGGCAAGTCGTAGCTTTCTTT. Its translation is CASSGTGQGQVVAFF. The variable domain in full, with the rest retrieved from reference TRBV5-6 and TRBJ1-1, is DAGVTQSPTHLIKTRGQQVTLRCSPKSGHDTVSWYQQALGQGPQFIFQYYEEEERQRGNFPDRFSGHQFPNYSSELNVNALLLGDSALYLCASSGTGQGQVVAFFGQGTRLTVV.

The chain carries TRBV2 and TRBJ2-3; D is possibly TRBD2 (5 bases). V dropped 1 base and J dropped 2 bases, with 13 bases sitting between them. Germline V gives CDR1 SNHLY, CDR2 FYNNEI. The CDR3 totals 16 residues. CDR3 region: CASSEGLARHTDTQYF. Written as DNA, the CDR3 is TGTGCCAGCAGTGAAGGCCTAGCAAGACACACAGATACGCAGTATTTT.

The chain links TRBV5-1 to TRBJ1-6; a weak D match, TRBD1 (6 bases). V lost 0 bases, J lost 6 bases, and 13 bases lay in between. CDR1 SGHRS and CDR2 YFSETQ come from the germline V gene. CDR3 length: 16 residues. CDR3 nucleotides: TGCGCCAGCAGCTTGGTGTCGGCAGGGGTTAATTCACCCCTCCACTTT. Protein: CASSLVSAGVNSPLHF.

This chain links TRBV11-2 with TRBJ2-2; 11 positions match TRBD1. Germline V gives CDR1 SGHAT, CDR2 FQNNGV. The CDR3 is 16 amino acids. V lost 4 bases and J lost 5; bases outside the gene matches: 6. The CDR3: CASSYRTGGGTGELFF. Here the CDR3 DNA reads TGTGCCAGCAGCTACAGGACAGGGGGCGGTACCGGGGAGCTGTTTTTT.